A single sample is the source of the 9 T cell receptor beta chains below, sequenced in a study of blood T cell repertoires in COVID-19. Sequenced by immunoSEQ multiplex PCR; TCRdb stores in-frame clones only, minus some. The sample yields some 200,000 clones, 80% to 90% seen once. Sequencing was carried out using peripheral blood. The receptors here all came from a man aged 45-60 years with acute or convalescent COVID-19.

In this sample, this clone turned up once. V gene TRBV30 combines with J gene TRBJ2-1; TRBD2 matches at 12 bases. J was trimmed by 6 bases and V by 0 bases; bases with no gene match: 9. Per germline, CDR1 GTSNPN and CDR2 SVGIG (reference sequence). The CDR3 length is 17 residues. CDR3 bases: TGTGCCTGGAGTGTAGTCCGGACTAGCGGGGTCCCCAATGAGCAGTTCTTC. Its protein product is CAWSVVRTSGVPNEQFF.

J is TRBJ2-6 and V is TRBV11-2; no firm D call. CDR3 size: 14 residues. Trimming removed 4 bases from V and 4 bases from J, with 8 bases in between. Germline CDR1 is SGHAT and CDR2 is FQNNGV. The CDR3 DNA follows: TGTGCCAGCAGCTCCAGATCGGGGGCCAACGTCCTGACTTTC. Translation gives CASSSRSGANVLTF.

The chain uses TRBV3-1 (or the pseudogene TRBV3-2) and TRBJ1-6, with D perhaps TRBD1 (5 bases). In germline, CDR1 is LGHDT, CDR2 YNNKEL (reference sequence). V lost 1 base and J 0 bases, leaving 13 bases between the germline ends. This CDR3 region has 18 residues. The CDR3 DNA is TGTGCCAGCAGCCAAGTAAAGGGGTTGAGCTCCTATAATTCACCCCTCCACTTT. It is translated as CASSQVKGLSSYNSPLHF.

This chain links TRBV3-1 (or the pseudogene TRBV3-2) with TRBJ2-1; 9 positions agree with TRBD1. The V and J ends lost 6 bases and 7 bases, in that order; junction bases with no gene match: 7. There are 14 residues in the CDR3. CDR1 and CDR2 (germline): LGHDT, YNNKEL (reference sequence). CDR3 loop: CASSRDRVRNEQFF. CDR3 nucleotide sequence: TGTGCCAGCAGTCGGGACAGGGTTAGGAATGAGCAGTTCTTC.

The V call is TRBV10-3, the J call TRBJ2-1; TRBD2 matches at 7 bases. V dropped 9 bases and J dropped 2; count of bases not matched to a gene: 7. Germline values: CDR1 ENHRY, CDR2 SYGVKD. The CDR3 is made up of 14 amino acids. The CDR3 nucleotides read TGTGCCATTGGCGGGCTAGCGGCCTACAATGAGCAGTTCTTC. This gives the protein CAIGGLAAYNEQFF.

To note about this clone: Within the sample, other DNA sequences also encode this same CDR3. The rearrangement joins TRBV12-3 or TRBV12-4 to TRBJ1-1; D is undetermined. The ends were cut back, 3 bases at V and 2 bases at J, with 7 bases in the middle. CDR3 length: 13 amino acids. The CDR3 nucleotides read TGTGCCAGCAGTTTGGGCCCCAACACTGAAGCTTTCTTT. It is translated as CASSLGPNTEAFF.

In its sample, this clone was seen once. The rearrangement uses TRBV5-1 and TRBJ2-1; a possible D gene is TRBD2 (5 bases). The germline gives CDR1 SGHRS, CDR2 YFSETQ. The germline V and J ends were trimmed by 3 bases and 2 bases, with 12 bases remaining between them. The CDR3 runs 15 residues. CDR3 nucleotide sequence: TGCGCCAGCAGCTCCTCTCCCGGGACCTACAATGAGCAGTTCTTC. It codes for CASSSSPGTYNEQFF.

The chain carries TRBV2 and TRBJ1-6; 10 bases agree with TRBD1. CDR1 and CDR2 from the germline V gene are SNHLY and FYNNEI. The CDR3 loop spans 14 amino acids. V lost 4 bases, J lost 7 bases, and 1 base stayed unmatched. DNA for the CDR3: TGTGCCAGCAGTGGGGACAGGGGCAATTCACCCCTCCACTTT. It translates to CASSGDRGNSPLHF. The full variable domain, its missing parts supplied by reference TRBV2 and TRBJ1-6, is EPEVTQTPSHQVTQMGQEVILRCVPISNHLYFYWYRQILGQKVEFLVSFYNNEISEKSEIFDDQFSVERPDGSNFTLKIRSTKLEDSAMYFCASSGDRGNSPLHFGNGTRLTVT.

V is TRBV7-8 and J is TRBJ1-3; D is ambiguous. The CDR3 covers 17 residues. Germline CDR1 reads SGHVS; CDR2 reads FQNEAQ. The ends were cut back, 2 bases at V and 0 bases at J, with 14 bases in the middle. The CDR3 sequence: CASSLRPQVTSGNTIYF. The CDR3 bases are TGTGCCAGCAGCTTAAGACCCCAGGTTACCTCTGGAAACACCATATATTTT.